A single sample gave rise to the 27 T cell receptor beta chains below, sequenced in a study of blood T cell repertoires in COVID-19. Clones were read by immunoSEQ multiplex PCR, and TCRdb kept only the in-frame ones, dropping some. The sample records under 200,000 clones, roughly 88% being singletons. The sequenced material came from PBMCs or T cells enriched from blood (not recorded which). The receptors were sampled from a man aged 35 to 55 with acute COVID-19.

This clone was counted between two and nine times. The rearrangement joins TRBV19 to TRBJ2-2; TRBD1 matches at 9 bases. V dropped 8 bases and J dropped 4; count of bases not matched to a gene: 5. CDR3 size: 14 residues. Germline V lookup: CDR1 LNHDA, CDR2 SQIVND (reference sequence). CDR3 bases: TGTGCCAGTTCCGGGACAGGGCGCACCGGGGAGCTGTTTTTT. It encodes CASSGTGRTGELFF. Variable domain in full (rest from reference TRBV19 and TRBJ2-2): DGGITQSPKYLFRKEGQNVTLSCEQNLNHDAMYWYRQDPGQGLRLIYYSQIVNDFQKGDIAEGYSVSREKKESFPLTVTSAQKNPTAFYLCASSGTGRTGELFFGEGSRLTVL.

The rearrangement joins TRBV7-9 to TRBJ2-1, with D perhaps matching TRBD2 (9 bases). Germline V gives CDR1 SEHNR, CDR2 FQNEAQ (reference sequence). This CDR3 has 18 residues. Trimming cost V 5 bases and J 6 bases, with 26 bases left between them. CDR3 sequence: CASSAQGALGLALNEQFF. The CDR3 coding sequence is TGTGCCAGCAGCGCCCAGGGGGCGCTGGGACTAGCCCTCAATGAGCAGTTCTTC.

The rearrangement joins TRBV6-5 to TRBJ1-2; D remains ambiguous. The CDR3 is 12 residues long. The V end lost 4 bases, the J end lost 4 bases, and 7 bases lay between the germline ends. CDR1 and CDR2 from the germline V gene are MNHEY and SVGAGI. The CDR3 bases are TGTGCCAGCAGTTCCTACAGCTATGGCTACACCTTC. Translating gives CASSSYSYGYTF.

The chain combines TRBV4-2 with TRBJ2-1; TRBD2 might be the D (5 bases). Per germline, CDR1 LGHNA and CDR2 YNFKEQ. The CDR3 is made up of 14 amino acids. V lost 6 bases to trimming and J lost 6 bases, with 15 bases between them. For the CDR3, the DNA is TGTGCCAGCAGGGCGAGGGAGTCGAGCAATGAGCAGTTCTTC. Amino acids: CASRARESSNEQFF.

V gene TRBV3-1 (or the pseudogene TRBV3-2) combines with J gene TRBJ1-1; D is uncertain. The CDR3 is 15 amino acids. Trimming took off 2 bases at V and 1 base at J, with 11 bases between the two ends. CDR1 and CDR2 (germline): LGHDT, YNNKEL (reference sequence). The CDR3 is CASSQPDTSNTEAFF. The CDR3 DNA is TGTGCCAGCAGCCAACCTGACACATCGAACACTGAAGCTTTCTTT.

The chain uses TRBV7-9 and TRBJ2-1; the D gene is possibly TRBD1 (5 bases). The CDR3 is 11 amino acids. V was trimmed by 4 bases and J by 9 bases, leaving 7 bases between them. CDR1 is SEHNR and CDR2 is FQNEAQ in the germline V gene (reference sequence). CDR3 residues: CASSWGAEQFF. As DNA, the CDR3 is TGTGCCAGCAGCTGGGGCGCTGAGCAGTTCTTC.

The J gene is TRBJ1-4, the V gene TRBV5-6, with D perhaps matching TRBD1 (5 bases). V shed 8 bases and J shed 2 bases, with 10 bases lying between them. In germline, CDR1 is SGHDT, CDR2 YYEEEE. This CDR3 has 13 residues. CDR3 loop: CASRSGTNEKLFF. CDR3 nucleotides: TGTGCCAGTCGGTCAGGGACTAATGAAAAACTGTTTTTT.

The chain is built from TRBV28 and TRBJ2-7, with TRBD1 matching over 7 bases. CDR1 is MDHEN and CDR2 is SYDVKM in the germline V gene. Trimming at V came to 6 bases and at J to 5 bases, leaving 13 bases not matched to a gene. The length of the CDR3 is 15 residues. The CDR3 sequence: CASRPPGTVRNEQYF. The CDR3 coding sequence is TGTGCCAGCAGACCTCCCGGGACAGTTCGGAACGAGCAGTACTTC.

The V gene is TRBV28, the J gene TRBJ1-2; weak D call: TRBD1 (5 bases). With 4 bases removed from V and 7 bases from J, the gap between germline ends came to 16 bases. The CDR3 has 14 amino acids. Germline V gene lookup returns CDR1 MDHEN and CDR2 SYDVKM. CDR3 sequence reads: CASSSKQGRSGYTF. The DNA of the CDR3 is TGTGCCAGCAGTTCCAAGCAGGGCCGGTCTGGCTACACCTTC.

The V call is TRBV28, the J call TRBJ2-3; 9 nucleotides align to TRBD2. J lost 14 bases, V lost 5 bases, and 14 bases had no gene match. The CDR3 runs 14 residues. Germline lookup yields CDR1 MDHEN and CDR2 SYDVKM. The CDR3, as DNA: TGTGCCAGCAGTCGCAAAAATCTAGCGGGAATAATGTATTTT. This gives the protein CASSRKNLAGIMYF.

The genes are TRBV5-1 and TRBJ2-2; D is possibly TRBD1 (6 bases). V shed 4 bases and J shed 7 bases, with 14 bases lying between them. CDR3 length: 14 amino acids. Germline CDR1 is SGHRS and CDR2 is YFSETQ. The CDR3 protein is CASSAGQPGGELFF. The CDR3 nucleotides are TGCGCCAGCAGCGCTGGACAGCCTGGCGGGGAGCTGTTTTTT.

The chain employs TRBV28 and TRBJ1-1; D call uncertain. V was cut by 8 bases and J by 0 bases, with 10 bases left in between. This CDR3 has 13 amino acids. CDR1 MDHEN and CDR2 SYDVKM come from the germline V gene. The CDR3 loop is CASGRTVNTEAFF. CDR3 bases: TGTGCCAGCGGGAGAACAGTGAACACTGAAGCTTTCTTT.

This clone was seen only once. The CDR3, as DNA: TGTGCCAGTAGTTACAGGGACCCCTTCTACGAGCAGTACTTC. Protein product: CASSYRDPFYEQYF. The V call is TRBV19, the J call TRBJ2-7; TRBD1 might be the D (6 bases). V was trimmed by 5 bases and J by 3 bases, leaving 14 bases between them. The CDR3 runs 14 residues. Germline V CDR1 and CDR2: LNHDA, SQIVND (reference sequence).

V is TRBV5-5 and J is TRBJ1-1; D possibly corresponds to TRBD1 (6 bases). The CDR3 contains 17 residues. Trimming removed 4 bases at V and 0 bases at J, with 19 bases between. Germline loops: CDR1 SGHKS, CDR2 YYEKEE (reference sequence). CDR3 nucleotide sequence: TGTGCCAGCAGCCTTTCCGGCGGCAGGGGATTGAACACTGAAGCTTTCTTT. Its translation: CASSLSGGRGLNTEAFF.

The genes are TRBV19 and TRBJ1-5; D gene ambiguous. The germline CDR1 and CDR2 sequences are LNHDA and SQIVND (reference sequence). Trimming removed 4 bases at V and 5 bases at J, with 18 bases between. CDR3 size: 16 residues. The CDR3 DNA reads TGTGCCAGTAGTAAATCCAGATTAGCAAGCGATCAGCCCCAGCATTTT. Amino acids: CASSKSRLASDQPQHF. Full variable domain (outside the CDR3, taken from reference TRBV19 and TRBJ1-5): DGGITQSPKYLFRKEGQNVTLSCEQNLNHDAMYWYRQDPGQGLRLIYYSQIVNDFQKGDIAEGYSVSREKKESFPLTVTSAQKNPTAFYLCASSKSRLASDQPQHFGDGTRLSIL.

This clone was detected only once. This chain's CDR3 is CASSQRLGGRDEQYF. The DNA for the CDR3 is TGCGCCAGCAGCCAACGACTGGGGGGGCGCGACGAGCAGTACTTC. The rearrangement joins TRBV4-1 to TRBJ2-7, with D possibly being TRBD2 (7 bases). Germline V lookup: CDR1 MGHRA, CDR2 YSYEKL. V lost 2 bases, J lost 5 bases, and 16 bases lay in between. The CDR3 runs 15 residues.

This chain joins TRBV19 and TRBJ2-3, with a possible D match to TRBD2 (6 bases). The CDR3 extends over 15 amino acids. Germline CDR1 reads LNHDA; CDR2 reads SQIVND (reference sequence). Trimming pared 9 bases from V and 2 bases from J, leaving 18 bases between. The CDR3 DNA is TGTGCCAGCAGACCGGAAGGGACTTTCACAGATACGCAGTATTTT. This translates into CASRPEGTFTDTQYF.

CDR3 coding DNA: TGTGCCAGCAGCGTAGGTTCGCAGGGCGATGGCTACACCTTC. This codes for CASSVGSQGDGYTF. The chain recombines TRBV9 with TRBJ1-2; tentative D call: TRBD1 (5 bases). The V end was cut by 0 bases, the J end by 6 bases, with 12 bases between. The length of the CDR3 is 14 residues. CDR1 is SGDLS and CDR2 is YYNGEE in the germline V gene.

The chain joins TRBV30 to TRBJ1-2; 8 positions match TRBD1. This CDR3 is built from 17 residues. Germline V lookup: CDR1 GTSNPN, CDR2 SVGIG (reference sequence). The junction had 17 bases not matched to a gene; V was cut back by 3 bases and J by 5 bases. Here the CDR3 DNA reads TGTGCCTGGAGGGAACAGGGGGTTTATGGTTTTATATATGGCTACACCTTC. It specifies CAWREQGVYGFIYGYTF.

This clone was seen once. The genes are TRBV27 and TRBJ1-5; D not resolved. V was trimmed by 5 bases and J by 0 bases, leaving 11 bases between them. The germline CDR1 and CDR2 sequences are MNHEY and SMNVEV (reference sequence). This CDR3 is 15 amino acids long. The chain's CDR3 is CASSLTGYSNQPQHF. Here the CDR3 DNA reads TGTGCCAGCAGTCTGACCGGGTATAGCAATCAGCCCCAGCATTTT.

The gene calls are TRBV19 and TRBJ2-3; TRBD2 matches at 7 bases. This CDR3 is built from 14 residues. Germline assignment: CDR1 LNHDA and CDR2 SQIVND (reference sequence). V was clipped by 3 bases and J by 0 bases; unmatched bases: 0. The CDR3 sequence: CASSMGGSTDTQYF. Written as DNA, the CDR3 is TGTGCCAGTAGTATGGGGGGGAGCACAGATACGCAGTATTTT.

This clone showed up just once. The CDR3 DNA is TGTGCCAGCAGTTCCTGGCAGATTAGCAATCAGCCCCAGCATTTT. Translation gives CASSSWQISNQPQHF. The V call is TRBV6-2 or TRBV6-3, the J call TRBJ1-5; D uncertain. CDR3 length: 15 amino acids. V lost 4 bases and J lost 0, with 10 bases in between. The germline V gene encodes CDR1 MNHEY and CDR2 SVGEGT.

DNA for the CDR3: TGTGCCAGCAGCGTTGGTCTAGCACAGAACACCGGGGAGCTGTTTTTT. Amino acid sequence: CASSVGLAQNTGELFF. The chain carries TRBV9 and TRBJ2-2; a weak D match, TRBD2 (5 bases). This CDR3 comprises 16 residues. Germline V gives CDR1 SGDLS, CDR2 YYNGEE. The V gene lost 2 bases and the J gene lost 1 base, with 12 bases spanning the gap.

This clone has just one count. The chain uses TRBV28 and TRBJ2-5; a weak D match, TRBD1 (6 bases). The V gene lost 3 bases and the J gene lost 1 base, with 27 bases spanning the gap. The germline CDR1 and CDR2 sequences are MDHEN and SYDVKM. The CDR3 spans 20 residues. The DNA of the CDR3 is TGTGCCAGCAGTTTCGGGGTTGGGGGCACGCATAAACTATTCCAAGAGACCCAGTACTTC. Its protein is CASSFGVGGTHKLFQETQYF.

This chain uses TRBV7-3 with TRBJ2-5; 9 bases fit TRBD1. CDR1 SGHTA and CDR2 FQGTGA come from the germline V gene. The CDR3 sequence is 15 residues long. With V trimmed by 4 bases and J by 2 bases, 5 bases remained unmatched. As DNA, the CDR3 is TGTGCCAGCAGCTCCCGGGACAGGGCACAAGAGACCCAGTACTTC. Its protein product is CASSSRDRAQETQYF.

In its sample, this clone ranks as medium-sized. The same CDR3 arises from other DNA sequences in this sample as well. The chain is built from TRBV18 and TRBJ1-5; 9 bases map to TRBD1. Germline assignment: CDR1 KGHSH and CDR2 LQKENI. CDR3 size: 15 residues. With 6 bases clipped from V and 4 bases from J, the junction kept 7 bases outside the gene matches. CDR3 nucleotides: TGTGCCAGCTCTCCGGACAGGGGCGGGAATCAGCCCCAGCATTTT. It translates to CASSPDRGGNQPQHF.

This clone turned up a few times. The V and J genes are TRBV7-2 and TRBJ1-4; D is unclear. Germline CDR1 SGHTA, CDR2 FQGNSA. CDR3 length: 15 residues. The V end lost 2 bases, the J end lost 8 bases, and 15 bases lay between the germline ends. The CDR3 DNA reads as TGTGCCAGCAGCTTATTCGGTCCGGGGATAGAAAAACTGTTTTTT. Translation: CASSLFGPGIEKLFF.